The T cell receptor (beta chain) under discussion was sequenced for a study of blood T cell repertoires in COVID-19. CDR3 length equals 13 residues. V shed 3 bases, J shed 4 bases, and the junction held 2 bases outside the gene matches. Per the authors' pipeline: Reference gene primers were amplified, and this amplification served to estimate nucleated cell counts. TCRdb's copy holds only in-frame clones and misses some; the assay was immunoSEQ multiplex PCR. The V and J calls and clone size come from that table; D and trimming were worked out from the DNA. The table has over 200,000 clones, 85% seen once; the top ten hold over 15%. Individuals aged roughly 18 to 95 years were recruited from fewer than 30 US areas. Grouping used clinical history reported by participants in a survey and questionnaire.

Sequenced: PBMCs or T cells enriched from blood (not recorded which). The V gene is TRBV12-3 or TRBV12-4, the J gene TRBJ2-7; the match to TRBD1 covers 8 bases. The sequence was collected from a man aged 35-49 years who had recovered from COVID-19. Written as DNA, the CDR3 is TGTGCCAGCAGTTTGGGACAGGTGTACGAGCAGTACTTC. It codes for CASSLGQVYEQYF.